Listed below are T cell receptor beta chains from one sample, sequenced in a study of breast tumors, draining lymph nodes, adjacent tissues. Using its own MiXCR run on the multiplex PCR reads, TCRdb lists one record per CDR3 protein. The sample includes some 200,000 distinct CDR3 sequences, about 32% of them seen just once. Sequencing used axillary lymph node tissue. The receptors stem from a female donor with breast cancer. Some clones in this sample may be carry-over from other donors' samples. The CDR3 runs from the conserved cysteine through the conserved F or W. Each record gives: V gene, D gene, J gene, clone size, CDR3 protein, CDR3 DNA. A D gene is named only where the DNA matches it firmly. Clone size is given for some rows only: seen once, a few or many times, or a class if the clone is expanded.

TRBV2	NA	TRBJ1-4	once	CASSLEGQVSNEKLFF	TGTGCCAGCAGCCTCGAGGGGCAGGTCTCTAATGAAAAACTGTTTTTT
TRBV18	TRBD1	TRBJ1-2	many	CASSTTGEVDYGYTF	TGTGCCAGCTCAACGACAGGGGAAGTCGACTATGGCTACACCTTC
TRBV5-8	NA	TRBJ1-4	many	CASSLGSGRGNEKLFF	TGTGCCAGCAGCCTAGGCTCAGGAAGAGGGAATGAAAAACTGTTTTTT
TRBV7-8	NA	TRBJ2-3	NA	CASSPPVGSSTDTQYF	TGTGCCAGCAGCCCACCGGTGGGATCTAGCACAGATACGCAGTATTTT
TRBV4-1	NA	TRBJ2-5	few	CASNGGNQETQYF	TGCGCCAGCAACGGGGGAAACCAAGAGACCCAGTACTTC
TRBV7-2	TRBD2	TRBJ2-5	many	CASSPSVTSGGPLPQETQYF	TGTGCCAGCAGCCCTAGCGTGACTAGCGGGGGGCCTCTTCCACAAGAGACCCAGTACTTC
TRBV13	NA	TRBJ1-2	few	CASSVHDGGFGYTF	TGTGCCAGCAGCGTGCACGATGGAGGGTTCGGCTACACCTTC
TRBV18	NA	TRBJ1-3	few	CASSPPAGLISGNTIYF	TGTGCCAGCTCACCACCGGCGGGCTTAATCTCTGGAAACACCATATATTTT
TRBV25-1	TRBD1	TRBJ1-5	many	CASSGGTGQPQHF	TGTGCCAGCAGTGGGGGGACAGGACAGCCCCAGCATTTT
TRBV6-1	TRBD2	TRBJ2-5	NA	CAGSATSGRAGETQYF	TGTGCCGGCAGTGCGACTAGCGGGAGGGCCGGAGAGACCCAGTACTTC
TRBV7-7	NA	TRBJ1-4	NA	CATAEGPNEKLFF	TGTGCTACCGCGGAGGGACCTAATGAAAAACTGTTTTTT
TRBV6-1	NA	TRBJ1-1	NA	CASNHLSVNTEAFF	TGTGCCAGCAACCATCTATCGGTGAACACTGAAGCTTTCTTT
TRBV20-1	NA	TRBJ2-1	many	CSAGGLSHGNEQFF	TGCAGTGCTGGGGGACTTTCCCACGGCAATGAGCAGTTCTTC
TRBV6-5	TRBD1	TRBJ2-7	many	CASSPHWTGGPYEQYF	TGTGCCAGCAGTCCCCACTGGACAGGGGGACCCTACGAGCAGTACTTC
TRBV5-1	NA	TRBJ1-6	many	CASSTTMIREGSSPLHF	TGCGCCAGCAGCACTACAATGATAAGGGAGGGAAGTTCACCCCTCCACTTT
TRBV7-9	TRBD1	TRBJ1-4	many	CASSLGKSRGRGEKLFF	TGTGCCAGCAGCTTAGGCAAAAGTAGGGGGCGAGGTGAAAAACTGTTTTTT
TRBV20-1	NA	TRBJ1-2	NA	CSAGVGTSTDTNYGYTF	TGCAGTGCTGGTGTAGGAACTAGCACAGATACTAACTATGGCTACACCTTC
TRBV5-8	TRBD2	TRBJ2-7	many	CASSLKREGLGEQYF	TGTGCCAGCAGCTTGAAGCGGGAGGGCCTGGGGGAGCAGTACTTC
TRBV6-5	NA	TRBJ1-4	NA	CASSQARGGNEKLFF	TGTGCCAGCAGTCAAGCTCGGGGGGGAAATGAAAAACTGTTTTTT
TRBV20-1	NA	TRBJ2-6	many	CSASSGANVLTF	TGCAGCGCCTCTTCTGGGGCCAACGTCCTGACTTTC
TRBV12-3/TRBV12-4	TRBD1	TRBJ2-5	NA	CASSLWGQGRETQYF	TGTGCCAGCAGTTTATGGGGACAGGGAAGAGAGACCCAGTACTTC
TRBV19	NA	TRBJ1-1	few	CASNEGGMNTEAFF	TGTGCCAGTAACGAGGGAGGGATGAACACTGAAGCTTTCTTT